The T cell receptor beta chain described here comes from a study of CD8 T cells in Susac syndrome. V was pared by 1 base and J by 5 bases, with 13 bases of the junction left unmatched. Germline V gives CDR1 SQVTM, CDR2 ANQGSEA. This CDR3 is 18 amino acids long. TCR beta sequences were obtained from blood CD8+ and CD4+ T cells. The multiple sclerosis controls were treatment-naive patients affected by stable or active relapsing-remitting disease. TEMRA cells were enriched by FACS, and CD4+ and CD8+ T cells were negatively isolated. With random hexamers, roughly 0.45 to 1 ug RNA was reverse transcribed. With immunoSEQ multiplex PCR, TCR beta CDR3 was amplified across 54 Vbeta and 13 Jbeta. TCRdb itself ran the immunoSEQ multiplex PCR reads through MiXCR, one entry per CDR3 protein. The sample has 100,000 to 150,000 distinct CDR3 sequences, over 85% seen once.

The genes are TRBV29-1 and TRBJ2-3; the match to TRBD2 covers 12 bases. The sequence was obtained from a human donor with multiple sclerosis. Specimen: CD8+ T cells from PBMCs. DNA of the CDR3: TGCAGCGTTGAAGGGCTAGCGGGGGGGCGAAATCTGTTAGATACGCAGTATTTT. Amino acid sequence: CSVEGLAGGRNLLDTQYF.